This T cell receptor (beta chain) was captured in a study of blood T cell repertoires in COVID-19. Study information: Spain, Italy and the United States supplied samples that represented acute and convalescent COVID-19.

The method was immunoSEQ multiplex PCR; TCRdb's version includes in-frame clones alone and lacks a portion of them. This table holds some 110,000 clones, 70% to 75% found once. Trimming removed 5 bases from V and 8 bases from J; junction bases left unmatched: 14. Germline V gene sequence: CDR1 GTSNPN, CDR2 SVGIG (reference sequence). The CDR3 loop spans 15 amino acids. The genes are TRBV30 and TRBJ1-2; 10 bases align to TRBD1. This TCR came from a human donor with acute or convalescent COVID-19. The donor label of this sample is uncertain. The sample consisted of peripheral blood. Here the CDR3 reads CAWEMGQGNALGYTF. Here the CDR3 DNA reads TGTGCCTGGGAAATGGGACAGGGGAACGCGCTGGGCTACACCTTC.